One and the same sample provided the 30 T cell receptor beta chains below, sequenced in a study of cytomegalovirus exposure and HLA in healthy donors. It was with 60 Vbeta and 13 Jbeta primers that the PCR ran. The table came from immunoSEQ multiplex PCR; TCRdb's copy has only in-frame clones and leaves some out. The sample lists approximately 220,000 clones, 75% to 90% occurring once. The sample comprised PBMCs. The receptor set was obtained from a boy under 10 years old in good health and CMV-seronegative.

The genes are TRBV19 and TRBJ2-7, with 9 bases matching TRBD1. The CDR3 spans 16 residues. The trim removed 5 bases at V and 2 bases at J, leaving 10 bases unmatched. Germline CDR1 is LNHDA and CDR2 is SQIVND (reference sequence). Here the CDR3 reads CASSALQGARTYEQYF. As DNA, the CDR3 is TGTGCCAGTAGTGCCCTACAGGGGGCTCGAACCTACGAGCAGTACTTC.

Remarks on this clone: The junction and the germline gene differ at one end; a read error may be behind it. The rearrangement links TRBV30 to TRBJ1-2; 7 nucleotides match TRBD1. The CDR3 is 13 residues long. CDR1 and CDR2 from the germline V gene are GTSNPN and SVGIG (reference sequence). CDR3 DNA: TGTGCCGGGAGGAGGGGGACAGACCGAGGCTACACCTTC. Translating gives CAGRRGTDRGYTF.

The chain joins TRBV10-3 to TRBJ2-6; no clear D gene. The CDR3 is made up of 15 amino acids. Per germline, CDR1 ENHRY and CDR2 SYGVKD. Trimming shortened V by 6 bases and J by 0 bases, and 9 bases separated the two germline ends. CDR3 loop: CAISIAFSGANVLTF. As DNA, the CDR3 is TGTGCCATCAGCATTGCGTTCTCTGGGGCCAACGTCCTGACTTTC.

This clone was picked up one time. This sequence joins TRBV7-3 and TRBJ2-1; 7 bases agree with TRBD2. The trim removed 5 bases at V and 9 bases at J, leaving 7 bases unmatched. The CDR3 length is 13 residues. Germline-derived CDR1 and CDR2 are SGHTA and FQGTGA. The CDR3 sequence is CASSPGEGGEQFF. Written as DNA, the CDR3 is TGTGCCAGCAGCCCCGGGGAGGGCGGTGAGCAGTTCTTC. The full variable domain, completed using reference TRBV7-3 and TRBJ2-1, is GAGVSQTPSNKVTEKGKYVELRCDPISGHTALYWYRQSLGQGPEFLIYFQGTGAADDSGLPNDRFFAVRPEGSVSTLKIQRTERGDSAVYLCASSPGEGGEQFFGPGTRLTVL.

CDR3 amino acids: CASSRGLAGSDTQYF. The CDR3 DNA sequence: TGTGCCAGTAGCCGGGGACTAGCGGGATCCGATACGCAGTATTTT. This chain joins TRBV19 and TRBJ2-3, with 13 bases that match TRBD2. This CDR3 spans 15 amino acids. V lost 6 bases, J lost 6 bases, and 6 bases stayed unmatched. Germline CDR1 is LNHDA and CDR2 is SQIVND (reference sequence).

In its sample, this clone was seen once. The V and J genes are TRBV6-1 and TRBJ2-7, with 7 bases lining up with TRBD2. Germline values: CDR1 MNHNS, CDR2 SASEGT. This CDR3 is built from 17 residues. V shed 6 bases and J 1 base; nucleotides not matched to a gene: 15. This CDR3 is CASREPIFGGSSYEQYF. The CDR3 DNA reads TGTGCCAGCAGAGAACCTATTTTCGGCGGGAGTTCCTACGAGCAGTACTTC.

This sequence joins TRBV7-2 and TRBJ2-7; tentative D call: TRBD1 (5 bases). The CDR3 sequence is 14 residues long. Germline V CDR1 and CDR2: SGHTA, FQGNSA. The V end lost 6 bases, the J end lost 2 bases, and 14 bases lay between the germline ends. In DNA form, the CDR3 reads TGTGCCAGCAGAGGCAGAACGGACACCTACGAGCAGTACTTC. Protein: CASRGRTDTYEQYF.

The gene calls are TRBV4-2 and TRBJ1-3; TRBD1 matches 9 bases. Germline assignment: CDR1 LGHNA and CDR2 YNFKEQ. The junction had 3 bases not matched to a gene; V was cut back by 2 bases and J by 4 bases. CDR3 length equals 15 residues. The CDR3 nucleotides are TGTGCCAGCAGCCAATACAGGGGGCCGGGAAACACCATATATTTT. Translated: CASSQYRGPGNTIYF.

V usage is TRBV19 and J usage is TRBJ2-5; 7 bases are shared with TRBD1. V lost 10 bases and J lost 2; bases outside the gene matches: 10. Germline V lookup: CDR1 LNHDA, CDR2 SQIVND (reference sequence). CDR3 size: 14 residues. The CDR3 loop is CATRQGEVQETQYF. CDR3 nucleotide sequence: TGTGCCACACGACAGGGAGAGGTGCAAGAGACCCAGTACTTC. Using reference TRBV19 and TRBJ2-5 for the parts outside the CDR3, the full variable domain is DGGITQSPKYLFRKEGQNVTLSCEQNLNHDAMYWYRQDPGQGLRLIYYSQIVNDFQKGDIAEGYSVSREKKESFPLTVTSAQKNPTAFYLCATRQGEVQETQYFGPGTRLLVL.

The V call is TRBV5-6, the J call TRBJ2-5, with TRBD2 matching over 9 bases. The length of the CDR3 is 18 residues. The V gene end was trimmed by 4 bases and the J gene end by 3 bases; junction bases not matched to a gene: 16. The germline V gene has CDR1 SGHDT and CDR2 YYEEEE. In DNA form, the CDR3 reads TGTGCCAGCAGCCCAAACCTCGGGCTAGCGGGGCCTAAAGAGACCCAGTACTTC. Translation: CASSPNLGLAGPKETQYF.

This chain joins TRBV18 and TRBJ1-5; D gene ambiguous. Germline loops: CDR1 KGHSH, CDR2 LQKENI. This CDR3 has 14 residues. V was cut by 2 bases and J by 7 bases, with 12 bases left in between. The CDR3 DNA follows: TGTGCCAGCTCACCAGCGGCGGAAGACCAGCCCCAGCATTTT. Translation: CASSPAAEDQPQHF.

The rearrangement links TRBV7-2 to TRBJ2-1; TRBD2 is a possible D gene (5 bases). The CDR3 length is 16 residues. CDR1 is SGHTA and CDR2 is FQGNSA in the germline V gene. The V and J ends lost 5 bases and 1 base respectively, with 15 bases between them. The CDR3 is CASSQPIVASYNEQFF. The CDR3 bases are TGTGCCAGCAGCCAACCTATCGTAGCGTCCTACAATGAGCAGTTCTTC.

This clone was counted once. This rearrangement joins TRBV29-1 to TRBJ2-1; D unclear. Germline assignment: CDR1 SQVTM and CDR2 ANQGSEA. V gave up 5 bases and J gave up 5 bases, with 7 bases separating them. The CDR3 is 11 amino acids. The CDR3 loop is CSVTRDNEQFF. In DNA, the CDR3 is TGCAGCGTTACACGGGACAATGAGCAGTTCTTC.

The chain uses TRBV15 and TRBJ2-1; the match to TRBD2 covers 9 bases. CDR1 and CDR2 from the germline V gene are LNHNV and YYDKDF (reference sequence). The CDR3 loop spans 17 amino acids. Trimming at V came to 5 bases and at J to 4 bases, leaving 12 bases not matched to a gene. The CDR3 is CATSWGRGGRGYNEQFF. CDR3 DNA sequence: TGTGCCACCAGCTGGGGGCGAGGCGGGAGGGGTTACAATGAGCAGTTCTTC.

J is TRBJ1-2 and V is TRBV6-4, with a weak D call TRBD1 (5 bases). CDR3 length: 15 residues. Trimming removed 6 bases at V and 8 bases at J, with 22 bases between. CDR1 MRHNA and CDR2 SNTAGT come from the germline V gene. CDR3 protein: CASSRMTAQDGGYTF. The CDR3 DNA reads as TGTGCCAGCAGCCGAATGACAGCCCAGGATGGGGGCTACACCTTC.

The chain employs TRBV20-1 and TRBJ2-1; D is undetermined. Germline lookup yields CDR1 DFQATT and CDR2 SNEGSKA (reference sequence). The CDR3 length is 11 residues. The V end lost 6 bases, the J end lost 9 bases, and 12 bases lay between the germline ends. The CDR3 is CSAVDSGEQFF. The CDR3 DNA reads as TGCAGTGCCGTGGATTCGGGTGAGCAGTTCTTC.

This chain uses TRBV19 with TRBJ2-7; TRBD1 matches 7 bases. The CDR3 extends over 15 amino acids. V lost 5 bases to trimming and J lost 6 bases; unmatched junction nucleotides: 13. The V gene's germline CDR1 is LNHDA and CDR2 SQIVND (reference sequence). For the CDR3, the DNA is TGTGCCAGTAGTCCCACACAGACAGGGAGTTCCGAGCAGTACTTC. Translating gives CASSPTQTGSSEQYF.

The table lists this clone with a count of one. J is TRBJ2-1 and V is TRBV13; 10 nucleotides match TRBD1. Germline loops: CDR1 PRHDT, CDR2 FYEKMQ (reference sequence). The V gene end was trimmed by 4 bases and the J gene end by 9 bases; junction bases not matched to a gene: 12. CDR3 length equals 16 residues. CDR3 in amino acids: CASSSGPGQGFGEQFF. CDR3 bases: TGTGCCAGCAGCTCCGGTCCGGGACAGGGGTTTGGTGAGCAGTTCTTC.

The chain links TRBV19 to TRBJ2-1; the match to TRBD2 covers 8 bases. The V gene's germline CDR1 is LNHDA and CDR2 SQIVND (reference sequence). This CDR3 region has 15 residues. The ends lost 8 bases at V and 9 bases at J; junction bases unmatched: 15. CDR3 sequence reads: CASGRVSDGGGEQFF. CDR3 sequence (DNA): TGTGCCAGTGGACGGGTGTCGGACGGGGGGGGTGAGCAGTTCTTC.

This chain uses TRBV9 with TRBJ2-1; 9 bases are shared with TRBD2. The CDR3 is made up of 15 amino acids. The J segment lost 8 bases and the V segment lost 4 bases, leaving 10 bases of the junction unmatched. Germline V gives CDR1 SGDLS, CDR2 YYNGEE. CDR3 in DNA: TGTGCCAGCAGCCAGACTGGCGGGGGGGTGGATGAGCAGTTCTTC. It codes for CASSQTGGGVDEQFF. The full variable domain, rest sourced from reference TRBV9 and TRBJ2-1, is DSGVTQTPKHLITATGQRVTLRCSPRSGDLSVYWYQQSLDQGLQFLIQYYNGEERAKGNILERFSAQQFPDLHSELNLSSLELGDSALYFCASSQTGGGVDEQFFGPGTRLTVL.

V usage is TRBV13 and J usage is TRBJ2-7; D uncertain. Germline lookup yields CDR1 PRHDT and CDR2 FYEKMQ (reference sequence). V was cut by 4 bases and J by 0 bases, with 7 bases left in between. This CDR3 contains 13 residues. The CDR3 region is CASSSEHSYEQYF. The DNA for the CDR3 is TGTGCCAGCAGCTCAGAACACTCCTACGAGCAGTACTTC.

This chain connects TRBV7-9 to TRBJ2-5; 7 positions match TRBD1. Trimming removed 7 bases from V and 4 bases from J; junction bases left unmatched: 6. Germline V lookup: CDR1 SEHNR, CDR2 FQNEAQ (reference sequence). The CDR3 contains 13 residues. The CDR3 sequence: CASNQQGVETQYF. DNA of the CDR3: TGTGCCAGCAACCAGCAGGGGGTAGAGACCCAGTACTTC.

The chain recombines TRBV5-1 with TRBJ2-5, with D maybe TRBD2 (7 bases). The germline CDR1 and CDR2 sequences are SGHRS and YFSETQ. V shed 0 bases and J shed 5 bases, with 17 bases lying between them. The CDR3 loop spans 16 amino acids. The CDR3 DNA follows: TGCGCCAGCAGCTTGGCGGCTAGCGGAGGGGGGGAGACCCAGTACTTC. It specifies CASSLAASGGGETQYF.

This clone was picked up a small number of times. The chain employs TRBV6-1 and TRBJ1-4; D gene unclear. Germline CDR1 MNHNS, CDR2 SASEGT. The CDR3 loop spans 14 amino acids. Trimming took 2 bases from V and 8 from J, leaving 12 bases between them. CDR3 sequence: CASSEMGQVEKLFF. Written as DNA, the CDR3 is TGTGCCAGCAGTGAAATGGGCCAGGTCGAAAAACTGTTTTTT.

In its sample, this clone was seen a few times. The chain is built from TRBV4-1 and TRBJ1-1, with TRBD1 matching over 9 bases. The V segment lost 5 bases and the J segment 4 bases; nucleotides outside the gene matches: 2. This CDR3 region has 13 residues. Germline loops: CDR1 MGHRA, CDR2 YSYEKL. For the CDR3, the DNA is TGCGCCAGCAGCAACAGGGGGCCCACTGAAGCTTTCTTT. This sequence encodes CASSNRGPTEAFF.

V gene TRBV2 combines with J gene TRBJ1-4, with a weak D call TRBD1 (5 bases). Trimming took 4 bases from V and 8 from J, leaving 14 bases between them. The CDR3 is made up of 14 amino acids. Germline CDR1 is SNHLY and CDR2 is FYNNEI. The CDR3 sequence is CASSVGQGSEKLFF. In DNA form, the CDR3 reads TGTGCCAGCAGTGTGGGGCAGGGAAGCGAAAAACTGTTTTTT.

V gene TRBV7-9 combines with J gene TRBJ2-7; D may be TRBD2 (6 bases). This CDR3 has 13 residues. Germline V gene data show CDR1 as SEHNR and CDR2 as FQNEAQ (reference sequence). V was pared by 3 bases and J by 5 bases, with 11 bases between. The CDR3 bases are TGTGCCAGCAGCTTTGGGACTGTCGACGAGCAGTACTTC. Translated, it gives CASSFGTVDEQYF.

The gene calls are TRBV21-1 and TRBJ2-1; the table's D gene call, TRBD2, was not cross checked with the DNA. TRBV21-1 counts as a pseudogene. The CDR3 is 18 amino acids. The CDR3 region is CASSKHTTRGASYNEQFF. DNA of the CDR3: TGTGCCAGCAGCAAGCATACCACGCGGGGGGCTTCCTACAATGAGCAGTTCTTC.

This clone showed up just a few times. The chain employs TRBV6-1 and TRBJ2-1; D is ambiguous. Trimming took off 7 bases at V and 0 bases at J, with 13 bases between the two ends. CDR1 is MNHNS, CDR2 SASEGT, per germline. This CDR3 is built from 15 residues. Written as DNA, the CDR3 is TGTGCCAGCACCTCTATCGAGAGCTCCTACAATGAGCAGTTCTTC. As protein: CASTSIESSYNEQFF.

The chain employs TRBV4-2 and TRBJ2-5; maybe TRBD2 (6 bases). Germline CDR1 is LGHNA and CDR2 is YNFKEQ. The CDR3 runs to 19 residues. Deletions cut 0 bases from V and 5 bases from J, with 25 bases between. CDR3 sequence: CASSQEGQIVAGMDETQYF. Here the CDR3 DNA reads TGTGCCAGCAGCCAAGAGGGTCAGATCGTGGCGGGAATGGACGAGACCCAGTACTTC.